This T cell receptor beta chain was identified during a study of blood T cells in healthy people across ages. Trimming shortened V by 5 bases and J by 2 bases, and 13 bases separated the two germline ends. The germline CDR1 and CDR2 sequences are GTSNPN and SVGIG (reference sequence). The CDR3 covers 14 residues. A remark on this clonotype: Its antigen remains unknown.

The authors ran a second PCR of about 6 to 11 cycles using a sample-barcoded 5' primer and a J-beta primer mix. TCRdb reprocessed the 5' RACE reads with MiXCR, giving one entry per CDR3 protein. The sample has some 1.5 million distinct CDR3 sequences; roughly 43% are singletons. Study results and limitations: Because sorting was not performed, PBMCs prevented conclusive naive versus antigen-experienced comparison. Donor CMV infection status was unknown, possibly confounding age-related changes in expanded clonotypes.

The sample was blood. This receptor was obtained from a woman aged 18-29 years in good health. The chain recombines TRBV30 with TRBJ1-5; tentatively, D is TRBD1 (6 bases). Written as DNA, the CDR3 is TGTGCCTGGGATCACAGGGTTCGCAATCAGCCCCAGCATTTT. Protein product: CAWDHRVRNQPQHF.